Sequencing of this TCR beta chain was carried out in a study of blood T cell repertoires in COVID-19. On the study more broadly: Samples of COVID-19 (acute and convalescent) were obtained from the United States, Italy and Spain.

Authors' data handling: The assay estimated nucleated cells by amplifying reference gene primers. This table comes from immunoSEQ multiplex PCR, and its TCRdb copy is limited to in-frame clones, with some not included. The DNA was the basis for D and trimming; V, J and clone size are from that table. The top ten clones hold 2% to 3% of a sample with over 250,000 clones, around 90% of them seen once. J was trimmed by 6 bases and V by 5 bases; bases with no gene match: 15. In germline, CDR1 is GTSNPN, CDR2 SVGIG (reference sequence). The CDR3 is made up of 16 amino acids. The V and J genes are TRBV30 and TRBJ2-2; 7 bases are a match to TRBD1. The sequence was obtained from a young adult with COVID-19, enrolled during active disease. Sample: peripheral blood. CDR3 sequence: CAWAYNRGSDPGELFF. Written as DNA, the CDR3 is TGTGCCTGGGCTTACAACAGGGGATCGGATCCCGGGGAGCTGTTTTTT.